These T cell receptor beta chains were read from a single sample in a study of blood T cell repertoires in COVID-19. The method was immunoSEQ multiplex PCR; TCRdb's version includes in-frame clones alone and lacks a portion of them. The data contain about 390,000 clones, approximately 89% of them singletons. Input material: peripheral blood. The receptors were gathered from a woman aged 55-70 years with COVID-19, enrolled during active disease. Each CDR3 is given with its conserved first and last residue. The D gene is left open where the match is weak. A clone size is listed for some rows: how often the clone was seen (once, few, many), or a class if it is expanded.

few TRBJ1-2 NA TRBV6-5 CASRGRDFGSYGYTF TGTGCCAGCAGGGGCAGGGACTTCGGATCATATGGCTACACCTTC
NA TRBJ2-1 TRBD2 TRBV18 CASSPPPMLAGGRGEQFF TGTGCCAGCTCACCTCCGCCAATGCTAGCGGGGGGCCGGGGTGAGCAGTTCTTC
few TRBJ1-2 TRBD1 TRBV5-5 CASSSSGQGLGGYTF TGTGCCAGCAGTTCATCGGGACAGGGCCTCGGTGGCTACACCTTC
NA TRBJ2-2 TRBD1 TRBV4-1 CASSQEDRGDTGELFF TGCGCCAGCAGCCAAGAGGACAGGGGGGACACCGGGGAGCTGTTTTTT
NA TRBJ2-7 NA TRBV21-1 CASPDRRELREQYF TGTGCCAGTCCGGACCGACGGGAGCTGCGCGAGCAGTACTTC
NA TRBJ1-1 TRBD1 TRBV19 CASSAMGQVPAFF TGTGCCAGTAGCGCCATGGGACAGGTCCCCGCTTTCTTT
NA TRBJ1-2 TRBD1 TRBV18 CASSRPDRVDYGYTF TGTGCCAGCTCCCGCCCGGACAGGGTAGACTATGGCTACACCTTC
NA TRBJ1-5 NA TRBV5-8 CASSLQYQPQHF TGTGCCAGCAGCTTGCAATATCAGCCCCAGCATTTT
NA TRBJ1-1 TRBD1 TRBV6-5 CASSRQGINTEAFF TGTGCCAGCAGTCGACAGGGTATTAACACTGAAGCTTTCTTT
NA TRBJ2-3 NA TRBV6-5 CASRLGPGTDTQYF TGTGCCAGCCGCTTGGGGCCAGGCACAGATACGCAGTATTTT
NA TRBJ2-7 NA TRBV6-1 CASSDPAVLAASF TGTGCCAGCAGTGATCCTGCCGTCCTAGCCGCCTCCTTC
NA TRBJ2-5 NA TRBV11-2 CASSFLAETQYF TGTGCCAGCAGCTTTTTAGCCGAGACCCAGTACTTC
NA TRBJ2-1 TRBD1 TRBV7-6 CASSLGPGTADNEQFF TGTGCCAGCAGCTTAGGACCCGGGACAGCCGACAATGAGCAGTTCTTC
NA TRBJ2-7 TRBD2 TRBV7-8 CASSSGLASHEQYF TGTGCCAGCAGCTCGGGACTAGCTAGCCACGAGCAGTACTTC
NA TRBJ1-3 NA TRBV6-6 CATRQRTGNTIYF TGTGCCACTCGACAGAGGACTGGAAACACCATATATTTT
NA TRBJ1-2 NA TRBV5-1 CASSFAKPTYDGYTF TGCGCCAGCAGCTTCGCTAAACCCACGTACGATGGCTACACCTTC
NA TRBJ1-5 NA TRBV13 CASSLGPAGNQPQHF TGTGCCAGCAGCTTAGGACCGGCGGGCAATCAGCCCCAGCATTTT
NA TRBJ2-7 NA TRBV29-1 CSVGQGMTYEQYF TGCAGCGTTGGCCAGGGGATGACTTACGAGCAGTACTTC
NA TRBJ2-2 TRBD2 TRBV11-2 CASSLVGGGAGGELFF TGTGCCAGCAGCTTAGTAGGCGGGGGGGCCGGCGGGGAGCTGTTTTTT
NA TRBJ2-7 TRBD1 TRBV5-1 CASSFMSGQGIGEQYF TGCGCCAGCAGCTTTATGTCGGGACAGGGGATCGGCGAGCAGTACTTC
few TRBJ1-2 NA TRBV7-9 CASSTLQGINYGYTF TGTGCCAGCAGCACTCTACAGGGAATTAACTATGGCTACACCTTC
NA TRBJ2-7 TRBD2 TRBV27 CASSFLAVSYEQYF TGTGCCAGCAGTTTCCTAGCGGTATCCTACGAGCAGTACTTC
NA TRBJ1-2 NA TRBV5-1 CASSSTANYGYTF TGCGCCAGCAGTTCTACAGCTAACTATGGCTACACCTTC
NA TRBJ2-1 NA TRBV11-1 CASSLARNSYNEQFF TGTGCCAGCAGCTTAGCCAGGAACTCCTACAATGAGCAGTTCTTC
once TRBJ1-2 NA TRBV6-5 CASKQGNGYTF TGTGCCAGTAAACAGGGAAATGGCTACACCTTC
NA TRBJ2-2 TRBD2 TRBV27 CASSLAGGYTGELFF TGTGCCAGCTCCTTAGCGGGGGGTTACACCGGGGAGCTGTTTTTT
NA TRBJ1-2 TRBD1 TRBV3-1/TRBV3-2 CASSHLLRNRGHYGYTF TGTGCCAGCAGCCACCTGCTAAGAAACAGGGGGCACTATGGCTACACCTTC
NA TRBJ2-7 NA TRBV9 CASSSSRGEQYF TGTGCCAGCAGCTCATCTAGGGGCGAGCAGTACTTC
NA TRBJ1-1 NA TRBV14 CASSQELGRARAEAFF TGTGCCAGCAGCCAAGAACTCGGCAGGGCGCGAGCTGAAGCTTTCTTT
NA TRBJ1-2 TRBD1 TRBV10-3 CAISLGQDVGYTF TGTGCCATCAGTCTTGGACAGGACGTAGGCTACACCTTC
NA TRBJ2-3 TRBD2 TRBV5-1 CASSLPSGGAEADTQYF TGCGCCAGCAGCTTGCCTAGCGGGGGGGCAGAGGCTGATACGCAGTATTTT